Listed below are T cell receptor beta chains from one sample, sequenced in a study of shared clonotypes between healthy human individuals. Profiled with immunoSEQ multiplex PCR; TCRdb holds only in-frame clones, not every one. The data show about 2 million clones, 85% to 95% seen once. The sample comprised naive CD4+ T cells sorted from blood. The receptors shown here come from a man aged 18 to 30 in good health. Both conserved end residues are part of each CDR3.

v_call cdr3_aa
TRBV6-1 CASSESRSYTF
TRBV4-1 CASSPQIAGDTYEQYF
TRBV2 CASAQEGNSPLHF
TRBV5-4 CASSSTGTATYEQYF
TRBV2 CASSERQVTDTQYF
TRBV7-9 CASSLVGGSSYNEQFF
TRBV10-3 CAAARTARSYNEQFF
TRBV5-8 CASRREYSYNEQFF
TRBV27 CASSLYGTSGYEQYF
TRBV7-6 CASSLAGEQYF
TRBV10-1 CASSLIITGGEQYF
TRBV7-2 CASSSDRGRSPLHF
TRBV6-5 CASSPGDRSQHF
TRBV5-1 CASRADRGSTDTQYF
TRBV4-3 CASSPEEGSDTQYF
TRBV11-3 CAHQEGAYEQYF
TRBV7-8 CASSLQGGGETQYF
TRBV4-3 CASSQEYRNEAFF
TRBV7-2 CASSPESSGGSGETQYF
TRBV5-1 CASSLETRNTQYF
TRBV7-2 CASSLEVGTDTQYF
TRBV5-8 CASSLGGHLGPQYETQYF
TRBV18 CASSPVHRTSGANVLTF
TRBV7-2 CASSPEGTINEKLFF
TRBV7-2 CASSSRTSGSYEQYF
TRBV9 CASSVESRGREQYF
TRBV5-1 CASSLEGTLNQPQHF
TRBV18 CASSPGQGLNTEAFF
TRBV6-1 CASTRLNTEAFF
TRBV2 CASSMDFYEQYF
TRBV5-6 CASSLQLGNEQFF
TRBV6-1 CASSGEGRGTYGYTF
TRBV30 CAWSVSSGGYTF
TRBV7-9 CASSLARDSNQPQHF
TRBV9 CASGPDPGQNTEAFF
TRBV5-1 CASSLALAGGETQYF
TRBV9 CASSVGGGERETQYF
TRBV13 CASSLRLGAEGYTF
TRBV6-5 CASSPPGLRLYF
TRBV6-1 CASRTVDFTDTQYF
TRBV11-2 CASSLGSGRFLNIQYF
TRBV29-1 CSVAGIGGVHGELFF
TRBV11-3 CASSERTSPQETQYF
TRBV4-1 CASSMSGGYTF
TRBV11-2 CASSRIGEGTDTQYF
TRBV9 CASSITGSTGELFF
TRBV11-2 CASSSTAGTFFYEQYF
TRBV7-2 CASSLMLAGTYNEQFF
TRBV18 CASSAGVSSYEQYF
TRBV5-1 CASRAGPYEQYF
TRBV5-1 CASGLNSYEQYF
TRBV30 CAWSVGITEAFF
TRBV18 CASSPPGGPMNTEAFF